The following is a T cell receptor (beta chain) sequence with its context. Antigen unknown. Additional DNA sequences in this sample encode the identical CDR3. This sample is part of a study of T cell clonotyping in hematopoietic cell transplantation. About the research overall: Pretransplant recipient samples were taken after cytoreduction.

Time point denoted: recipient sample about 28 days before transplant, after cytoreduction. Germline V lookup: CDR1 MDHEN, CDR2 SYDVKM. The CDR3 is 10 residues long. Trimming stripped 5 bases from V and 5 bases from J, with 3 bases between. Assay: immunoSEQ multiplex PCR; the TCRdb copy retains only in-frame clones and omits some. The data contain more than 9,000 clones, roughly 84% of them singletons. Overall study results and limits: Recipient TCR diversity dropped after transplant; expanded clonotypes rose from day 30 to 180.

This clonotype was sampled from a woman aged 50 to 60 with chronic myeloid leukemia. Some clones in this sample may be carry-over from other donors' samples. The sample in question was peripheral blood mononuclear cells, obtained before stem cell transplant. V and J are TRBV28 and TRBJ2-5; no clear D. CDR3 in DNA: TGTGCCAGCAGTGGGGAGACCCAGTACTTC. Translation gives CASSGETQYF.